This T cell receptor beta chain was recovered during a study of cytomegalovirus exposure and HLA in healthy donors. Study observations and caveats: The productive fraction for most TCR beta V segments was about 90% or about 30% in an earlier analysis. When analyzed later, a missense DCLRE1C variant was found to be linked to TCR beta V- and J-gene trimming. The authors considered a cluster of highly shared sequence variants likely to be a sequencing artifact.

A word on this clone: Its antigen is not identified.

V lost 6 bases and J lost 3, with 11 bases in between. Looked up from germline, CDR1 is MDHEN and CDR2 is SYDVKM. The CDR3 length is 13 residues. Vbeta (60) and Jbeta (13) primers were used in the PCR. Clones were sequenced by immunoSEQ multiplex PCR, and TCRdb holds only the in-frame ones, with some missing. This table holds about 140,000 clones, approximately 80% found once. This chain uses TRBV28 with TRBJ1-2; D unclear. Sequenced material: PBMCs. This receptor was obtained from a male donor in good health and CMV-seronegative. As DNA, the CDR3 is TGTGCCAGCAGGCGAGATGAAGACTATGGCTACACCTTC. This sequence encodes CASRRDEDYGYTF.